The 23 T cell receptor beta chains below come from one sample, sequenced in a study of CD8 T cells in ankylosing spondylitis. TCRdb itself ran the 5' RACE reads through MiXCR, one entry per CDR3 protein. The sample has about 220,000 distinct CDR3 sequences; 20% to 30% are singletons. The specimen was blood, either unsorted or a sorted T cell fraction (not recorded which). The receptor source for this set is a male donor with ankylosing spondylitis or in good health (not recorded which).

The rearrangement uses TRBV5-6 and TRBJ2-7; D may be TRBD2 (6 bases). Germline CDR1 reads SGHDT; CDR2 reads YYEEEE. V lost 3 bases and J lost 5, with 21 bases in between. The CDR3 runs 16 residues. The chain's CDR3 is CASSSKGGGRNDEQYF. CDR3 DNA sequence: TGTGCCAGCAGCTCCAAAGGAGGAGGGAGGAACGACGAGCAGTACTTC. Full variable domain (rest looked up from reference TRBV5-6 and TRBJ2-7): DAGVTQSPTHLIKTRGQQVTLRCSPKSGHDTVSWYQQALGQGPQFIFQYYEEEERQRGNFPDRFSGHQFPNYSSELNVNALLLGDSALYLCASSSKGGGRNDEQYFGPGTRLTVT.

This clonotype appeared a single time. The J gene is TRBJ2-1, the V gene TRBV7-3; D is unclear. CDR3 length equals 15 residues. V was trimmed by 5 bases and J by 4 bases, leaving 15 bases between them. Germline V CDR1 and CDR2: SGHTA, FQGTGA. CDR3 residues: CASSPAAVGYNEQFF. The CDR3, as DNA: TGTGCCAGCAGCCCGGCGGCGGTTGGGTACAATGAGCAGTTCTTC. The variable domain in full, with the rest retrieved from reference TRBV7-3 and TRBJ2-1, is GAGVSQTPSNKVTEKGKYVELRCDPISGHTALYWYRQSLGQGPEFLIYFQGTGAADDSGLPNDRFFAVRPEGSVSTLKIQRTERGDSAVYLCASSPAAVGYNEQFFGPGTRLTVL.

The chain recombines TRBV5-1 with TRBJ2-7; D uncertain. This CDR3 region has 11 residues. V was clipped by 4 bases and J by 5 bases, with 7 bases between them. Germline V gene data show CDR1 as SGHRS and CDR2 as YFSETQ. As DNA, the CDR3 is TGCGCCAGCAGCCAGAGTAACGAGCAGTACTTC. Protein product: CASSQSNEQYF.

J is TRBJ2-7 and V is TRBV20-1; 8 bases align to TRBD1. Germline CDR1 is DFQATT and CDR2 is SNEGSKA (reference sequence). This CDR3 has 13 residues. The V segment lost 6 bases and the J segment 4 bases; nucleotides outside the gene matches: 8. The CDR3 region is CSATDRGPYEQYF. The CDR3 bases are TGCAGTGCGACAGACAGGGGCCCATACGAGCAGTACTTC.

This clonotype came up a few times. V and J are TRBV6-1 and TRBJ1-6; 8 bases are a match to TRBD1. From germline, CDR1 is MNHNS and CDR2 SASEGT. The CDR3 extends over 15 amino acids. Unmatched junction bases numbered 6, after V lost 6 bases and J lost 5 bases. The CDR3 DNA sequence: TGTGCCAGCAGGTCAGCCAGGGGGCATAATTCACCCCTCCACTTT. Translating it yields CASRSARGHNSPLHF.

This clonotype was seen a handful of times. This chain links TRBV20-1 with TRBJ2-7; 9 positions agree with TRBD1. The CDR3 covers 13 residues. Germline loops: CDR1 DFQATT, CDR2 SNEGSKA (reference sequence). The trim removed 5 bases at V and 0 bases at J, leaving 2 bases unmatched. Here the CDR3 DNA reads TGCAGTGCTTTGACAGGGGGCTCCTACGAGCAGTACTTC. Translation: CSALTGGSYEQYF.

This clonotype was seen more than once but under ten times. CDR3 amino acids: CASSLALPGEQYF. As DNA, the CDR3 is TGTGCCAGCAGTTTGGCTCTACCAGGAGAGCAGTACTTC. The J gene is TRBJ2-7, the V gene TRBV12-3 or TRBV12-4; D unresolved. V was clipped by 3 bases and J by 7 bases, with 13 bases between them. The CDR3 length is 13 residues.

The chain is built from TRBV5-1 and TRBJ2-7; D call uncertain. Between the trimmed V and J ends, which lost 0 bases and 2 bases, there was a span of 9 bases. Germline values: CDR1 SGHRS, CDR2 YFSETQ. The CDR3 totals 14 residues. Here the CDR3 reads CASSLESDTYEQYF. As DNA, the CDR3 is TGCGCCAGCAGCTTGGAGTCGGATACCTACGAGCAGTACTTC.

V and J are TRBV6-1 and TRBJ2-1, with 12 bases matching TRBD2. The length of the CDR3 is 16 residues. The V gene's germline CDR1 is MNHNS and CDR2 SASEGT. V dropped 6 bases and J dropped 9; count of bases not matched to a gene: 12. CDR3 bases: TGTGCCAGCAGAGAACTAGCGGGAGGCTTATGGGGTGAGCAGTTCTTC. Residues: CASRELAGGLWGEQFF.

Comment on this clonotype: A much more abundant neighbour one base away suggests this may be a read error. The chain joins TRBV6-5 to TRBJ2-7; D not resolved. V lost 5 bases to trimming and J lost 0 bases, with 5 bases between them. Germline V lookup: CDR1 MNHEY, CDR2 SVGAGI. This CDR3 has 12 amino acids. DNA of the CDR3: TGTGCCAGCAGTGACAACTCCTACGAGCAGTACTTC. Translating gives CASSDNSYEQYF.

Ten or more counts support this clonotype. CDR3 coding DNA: TGCGCCAGCAGTATAAGGAACCAAGAGACCCAGTACTTC. It is translated as CASSIRNQETQYF. V is TRBV5-1 and J is TRBJ2-5, with D hard to call. Deletions cut 5 bases from V and 0 bases from J, with 8 bases between. CDR3 length equals 13 residues. Germline CDR1 is SGHRS and CDR2 is YFSETQ.

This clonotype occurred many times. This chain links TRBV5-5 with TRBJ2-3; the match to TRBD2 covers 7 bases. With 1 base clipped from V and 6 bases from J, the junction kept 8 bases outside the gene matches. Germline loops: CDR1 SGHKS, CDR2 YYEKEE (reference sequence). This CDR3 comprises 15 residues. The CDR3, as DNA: TGTGCCAGCAGCTTGAGGCTAGCGGCATACGATACGCAGTATTTT. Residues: CASSLRLAAYDTQYF.

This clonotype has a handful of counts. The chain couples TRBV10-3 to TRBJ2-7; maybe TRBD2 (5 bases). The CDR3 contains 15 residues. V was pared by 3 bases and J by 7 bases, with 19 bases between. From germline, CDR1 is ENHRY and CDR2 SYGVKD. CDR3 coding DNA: TGTGCCATCAGTGATTCTGGAGGATATACGAGGGAGCAGTACTTC. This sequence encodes CAISDSGGYTREQYF.

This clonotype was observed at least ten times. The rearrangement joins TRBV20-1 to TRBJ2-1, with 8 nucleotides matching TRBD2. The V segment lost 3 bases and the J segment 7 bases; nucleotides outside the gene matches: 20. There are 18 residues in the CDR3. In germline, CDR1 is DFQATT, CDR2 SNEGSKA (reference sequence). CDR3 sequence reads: CSASNLLQGSGRTNEQFF. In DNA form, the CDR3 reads TGCAGTGCTAGTAACCTCCTTCAGGGGAGCGGGAGAACGAATGAGCAGTTCTTC.

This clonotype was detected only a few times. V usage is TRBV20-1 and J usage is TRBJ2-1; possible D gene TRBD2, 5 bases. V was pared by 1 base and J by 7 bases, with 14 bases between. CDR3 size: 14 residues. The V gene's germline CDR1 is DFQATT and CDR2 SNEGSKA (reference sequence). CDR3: CSARVSAAQNEQFF. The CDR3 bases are TGCAGTGCTAGAGTCTCAGCGGCACAGAATGAGCAGTTCTTC.

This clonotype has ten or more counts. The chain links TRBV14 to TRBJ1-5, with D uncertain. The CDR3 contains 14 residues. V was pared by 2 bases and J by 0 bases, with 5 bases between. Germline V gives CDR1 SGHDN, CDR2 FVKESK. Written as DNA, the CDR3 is TGTGCCAGCAGCCAACGGCCTAGCAATCAGCCCCAGCATTTT. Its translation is CASSQRPSNQPQHF. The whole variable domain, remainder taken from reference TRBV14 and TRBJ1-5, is EAGVTQFPSHSVIEKGQTVTLRCDPISGHDNLYWYRRVMGKEIKFLLHFVKESKQDESGMPNNRFLAERTGGTYSTLKVQPAELEDSGVYFCASSQRPSNQPQHFGDGTRLSIL.

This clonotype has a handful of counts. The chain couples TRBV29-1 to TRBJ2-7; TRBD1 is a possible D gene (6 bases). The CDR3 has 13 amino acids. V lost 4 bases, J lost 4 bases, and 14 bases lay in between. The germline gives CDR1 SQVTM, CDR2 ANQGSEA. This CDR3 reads CSVVSQGKYEQYF. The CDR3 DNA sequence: TGCAGCGTTGTAAGCCAGGGGAAATACGAGCAGTACTTC.

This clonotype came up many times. This CDR3 reads CASSLPSGQINTQYF. The CDR3 nucleotides read TGTGCCAGCAGCTTACCTAGCGGCCAAATAAATACGCAGTATTTT. The rearrangement joins TRBV7-2 to TRBJ2-3, with 7 bases matching TRBD2. The CDR3 runs 15 residues. Germline V gene sequence: CDR1 SGHTA, CDR2 FQGNSA. J lost 7 bases, V lost 2 bases, and 9 bases had no gene match.

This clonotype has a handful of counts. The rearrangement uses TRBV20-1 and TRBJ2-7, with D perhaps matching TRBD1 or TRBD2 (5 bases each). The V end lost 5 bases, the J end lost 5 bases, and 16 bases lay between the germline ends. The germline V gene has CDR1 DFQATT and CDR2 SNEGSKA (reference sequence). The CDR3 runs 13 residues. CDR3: CSAWDPGLDEQYF. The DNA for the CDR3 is TGCAGTGCTTGGGACCCAGGGCTGGACGAGCAGTACTTC.

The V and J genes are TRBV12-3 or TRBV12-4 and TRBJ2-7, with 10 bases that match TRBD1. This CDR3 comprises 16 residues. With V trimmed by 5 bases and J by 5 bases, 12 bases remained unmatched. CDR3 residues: CASSPQGGTGVDEQYF. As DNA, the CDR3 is TGTGCCAGCAGTCCCCAGGGCGGGACAGGGGTTGACGAGCAGTACTTC.

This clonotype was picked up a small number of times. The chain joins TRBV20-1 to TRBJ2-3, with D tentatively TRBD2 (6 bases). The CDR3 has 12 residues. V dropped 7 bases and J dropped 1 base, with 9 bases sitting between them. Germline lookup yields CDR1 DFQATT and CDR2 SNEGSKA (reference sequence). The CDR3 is CSGSSGTDTQYF. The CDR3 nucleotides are TGCAGTGGGTCTAGCGGCACAGATACGCAGTATTTT.

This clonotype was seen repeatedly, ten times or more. CDR3 protein: CATSDSQGITGELFF. Written as DNA, the CDR3 is TGTGCCACCAGTGATTCACAGGGTATCACCGGGGAGCTGTTTTTT. The chain carries TRBV24-1 and TRBJ2-2, with D perhaps TRBD1 (6 bases). The CDR3 is 15 amino acids. V lost 2 bases to trimming and J lost 4 bases, with 10 bases between them. The germline V gene has CDR1 KGHDR and CDR2 SFDVKD.

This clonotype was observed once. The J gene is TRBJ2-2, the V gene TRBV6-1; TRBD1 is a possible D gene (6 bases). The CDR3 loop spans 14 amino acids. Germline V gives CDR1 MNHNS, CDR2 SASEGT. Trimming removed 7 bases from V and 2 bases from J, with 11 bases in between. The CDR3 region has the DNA TGTGCCAGCATCGGACAGCTAAACACCGGGGAGCTGTTTTTT. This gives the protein CASIGQLNTGELFF.